This entry concerns a single T cell receptor (beta chain). Its antigen is as yet unknown. These data come from a study of cytomegalovirus exposure and HLA in healthy donors. Produced via immunoSEQ multiplex PCR; TCRdb's table is partial and in-frame only. The sample consists of a few hundred thousand clones, roughly 90% of them appearing once. Study results and limitations: Overall, 164 TCR beta chains were annotated as cytomegalovirus-associated. Reported performance of the classifier showed diagnosis of cytomegalovirus status with high specificity and sensitivity.

The junction had 1 base not matched to a gene; V was cut back by 0 bases and J by 5 bases. Germline values: CDR1 SGDLS, CDR2 YYNGEE. The CDR3 extends over 13 amino acids. V gene TRBV9 combines with J gene TRBJ2-5; TRBD1 matches 7 bases. The receptor was derived from a woman aged 18-29 years in good health and CMV-seronegative. Sequencing input: PBMCs. In DNA form, the CDR3 reads TGTGCCAGCAGCGTAGACAGGGGCGAGACCCAGTACTTC. Protein product: CASSVDRGETQYF.